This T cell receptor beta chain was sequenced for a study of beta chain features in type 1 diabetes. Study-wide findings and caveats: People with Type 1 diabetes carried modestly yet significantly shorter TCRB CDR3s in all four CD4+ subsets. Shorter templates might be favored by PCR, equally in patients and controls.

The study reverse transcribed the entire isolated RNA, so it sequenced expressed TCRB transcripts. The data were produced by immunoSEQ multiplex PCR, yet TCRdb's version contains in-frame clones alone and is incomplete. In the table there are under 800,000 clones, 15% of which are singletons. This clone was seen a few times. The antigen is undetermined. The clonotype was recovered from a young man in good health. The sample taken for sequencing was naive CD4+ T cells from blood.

CDR3 bases: TGTGCCAGCAGGGCACAGGGGGCCTCCTACGAGCAGTACTTC. This codes for CASRAQGASYEQYF. The chain has TRBV28 and TRBJ2-7; 9 positions match TRBD1. Germline assignment: CDR1 MDHEN and CDR2 SYDVKM. Germline trimming cut 6 bases from V and 0 bases from J; bases unmatched to any gene: 3. The CDR3 has 14 residues.